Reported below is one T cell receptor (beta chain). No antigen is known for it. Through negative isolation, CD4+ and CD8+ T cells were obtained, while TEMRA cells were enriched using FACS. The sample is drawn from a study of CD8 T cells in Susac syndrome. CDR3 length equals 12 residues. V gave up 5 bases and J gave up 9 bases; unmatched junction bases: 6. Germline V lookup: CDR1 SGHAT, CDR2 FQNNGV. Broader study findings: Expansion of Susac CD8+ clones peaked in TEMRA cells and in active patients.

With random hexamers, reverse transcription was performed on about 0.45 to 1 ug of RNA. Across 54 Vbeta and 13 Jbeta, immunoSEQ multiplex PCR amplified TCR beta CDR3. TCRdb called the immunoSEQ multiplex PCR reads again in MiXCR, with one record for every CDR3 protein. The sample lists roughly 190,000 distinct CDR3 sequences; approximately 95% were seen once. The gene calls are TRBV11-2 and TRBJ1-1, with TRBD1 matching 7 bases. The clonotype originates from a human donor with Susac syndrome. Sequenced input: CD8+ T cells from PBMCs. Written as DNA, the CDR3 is TGTGCCAGCAGCCTCGGGACAGATAAAGCTTTCTTT. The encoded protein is CASSLGTDKAFF.